The present entry profiles one T cell receptor (beta chain) with its context. The sample comes from a study of blood T cell repertoires in COVID-19. Turning to the study itself: Spain, Italy and the United States supplied samples that represented acute and convalescent COVID-19.

Using immunoSEQ multiplex PCR, the repertoire was profiled, and TCRdb retains in-frame clones only, with some absent. The sample has approximately 350,000 clones, roughly 90% seen once. Germline-derived CDR1 and CDR2 are SGDLS and YYNGEE. The CDR3 contains 14 residues. V was clipped by 4 bases and J by 4 bases; unmatched bases: 7. The chain carries TRBV9 and TRBJ1-2, with 7 bases aligning to TRBD1. This TCR came from a man in his forties or fifties with acute or convalescent COVID-19. Sequenced input: peripheral blood. The CDR3 here is CASSPEGAGYGYTF. CDR3 DNA sequence: TGTGCCAGCAGCCCCGAGGGGGCGGGCTATGGCTACACCTTC. Filled out from reference TRBV9 and TRBJ1-2, the complete variable domain reads DSGVTQTPKHLITATGQRVTLRCSPRSGDLSVYWYQQSLDQGLQFLIQYYNGEERAKGNILERFSAQQFPDLHSELNLSSLELGDSALYFCASSPEGAGYGYTFGSGTRLTVV.